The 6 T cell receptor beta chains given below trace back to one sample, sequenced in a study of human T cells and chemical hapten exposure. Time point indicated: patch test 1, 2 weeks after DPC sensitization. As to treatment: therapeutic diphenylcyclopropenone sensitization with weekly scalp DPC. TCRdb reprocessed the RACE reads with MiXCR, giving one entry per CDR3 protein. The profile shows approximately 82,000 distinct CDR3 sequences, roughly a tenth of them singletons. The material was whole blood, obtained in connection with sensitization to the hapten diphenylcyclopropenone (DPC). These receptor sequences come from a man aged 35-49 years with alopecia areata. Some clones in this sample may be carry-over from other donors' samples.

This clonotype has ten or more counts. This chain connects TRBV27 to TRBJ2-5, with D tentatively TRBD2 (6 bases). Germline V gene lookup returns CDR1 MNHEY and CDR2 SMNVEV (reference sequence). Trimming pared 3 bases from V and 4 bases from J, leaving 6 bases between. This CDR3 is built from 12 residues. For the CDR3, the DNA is TGTGCCAGCAGTTTCGGGGGAGAGACCCAGTACTTC. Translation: CASSFGGETQYF.

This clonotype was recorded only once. This chain's CDR3 is CASSLGVYEQYF. The CDR3 nucleotides are TGTGCCAGCAGCTTGGGGGTCTACGAGCAGTACTTC. The rearrangement links TRBV5-4 to TRBJ2-7; D gene unclear. The CDR3 runs to 12 residues. Germline-derived CDR1 and CDR2 are SGHNT and YYREEE (reference sequence). Trimming cost V 0 bases and J 3 bases, with 4 bases left between them.

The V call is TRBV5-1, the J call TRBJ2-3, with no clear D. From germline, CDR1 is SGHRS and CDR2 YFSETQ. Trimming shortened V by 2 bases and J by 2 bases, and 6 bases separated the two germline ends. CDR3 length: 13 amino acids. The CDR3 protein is CASSLLSTDTQYF. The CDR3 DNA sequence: TGCGCCAGCAGCTTACTTTCCACAGATACGCAGTATTTT. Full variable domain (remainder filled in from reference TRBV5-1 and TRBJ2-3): KAGVTQTPRYLIKTRGQQVTLSCSPISGHRSVSWYQQTPGQGLQFLFEYFSETQRNKGNFPGRFSGRQFSNSRSEMNVSTLELGDSALYLCASSLLSTDTQYFGPGTRLTVL.

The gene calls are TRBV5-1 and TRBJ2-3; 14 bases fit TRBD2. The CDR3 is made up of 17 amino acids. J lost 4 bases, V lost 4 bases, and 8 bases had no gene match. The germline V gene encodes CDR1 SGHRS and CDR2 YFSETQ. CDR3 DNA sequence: TGCGCCAGCAGCAAGGAATTGGGACTAGCGGGAGCAGATACGCAGTATTTT. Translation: CASSKELGLAGADTQYF.

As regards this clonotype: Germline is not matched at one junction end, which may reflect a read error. The DNA for the CDR3 is TGTGCCAGCGGCGTAGCAGGGCAGGGTTGGAATGAGCAGTTCTTC. Translating gives CASGVAGQGWNEQFF. The chain carries TRBV9 and TRBJ2-1, with D maybe TRBD1 (5 bases). This CDR3 is built from 15 residues. Germline lookup yields CDR1 SGDLS and CDR2 YYNGEE.

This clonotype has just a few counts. The CDR3 spells CASSLDSSGVTQYF. The CDR3 DNA sequence: TGTGCCAGCAGCTTAGATAGTTCGGGAGTGACGCAGTATTTT. V gene TRBV7-2 combines with J gene TRBJ2-3; D possibly corresponds to TRBD2 (6 bases). Trimming removed 1 base at V and 9 bases at J, with 14 bases between. The CDR3 totals 14 residues. Germline V gene sequence: CDR1 SGHTA, CDR2 FQGNSA.